These T cell receptor beta chains were read from a single sample in a study of cytomegalovirus exposure and HLA in healthy donors. Data came from immunoSEQ multiplex PCR; TCRdb stores just in-frame clones and leaves some out. The sample totals under 65,000 clones; its top ten clones hold roughly an eighth. Material: PBMCs. The receptors originated from a woman younger than 45 in good health and CMV-seropositive. CDR3s include the opening cysteine and the closing phenylalanine or tryptophan. Each record gives: CDR3 DNA, CDR3 protein, J gene, D gene, V gene, clone size. D genes are given only for firm matches. For some rows the clone size is stated as once, few or many, or as a class when expanded; others skip it.

cdr3_nt: TGCGCCAGCAGCCAAGGGCTAAGGACTAGCGGGAGCTACGAGCAGTACTTC
cdr3_aa: CASSQGLRTSGSYEQYF
j_call: TRBJ2-7
d_call: TRBD2
v_call: TRBV4-1
clone_size: -

cdr3_nt: TGTGCCAGCAGCGTAGGCCCCCGGGACGAGCAGTACTTC
cdr3_aa: CASSVGPRDEQYF
j_call: TRBJ2-7
d_call: -
v_call: TRBV9
clone_size: -

cdr3_nt: TGTGCCAGCAGTGAAGCCGTATATACCGGGTATGGCTACACCTTC
cdr3_aa: CASSEAVYTGYGYTF
j_call: TRBJ1-2
d_call: -
v_call: TRBV6-1
clone_size: -

cdr3_nt: TGTGCCAGCAGCCTCAAGGGACTCCAAGTGCATGAGCAGTTCTTC
cdr3_aa: CASSLKGLQVHEQFF
j_call: TRBJ2-1
d_call: -
v_call: TRBV21-1
clone_size: -

cdr3_nt: TGTGCCAGCTCACCACCGGCGGAAAGAAACACCATATATTTT
cdr3_aa: CASSPPAERNTIYF
j_call: TRBJ1-3
d_call: -
v_call: TRBV18
clone_size: -

cdr3_nt: TGTGCCAGCAGCTTAGTCAGGGGGAAAGCTAACTATGGCTACACCTTC
cdr3_aa: CASSLVRGKANYGYTF
j_call: TRBJ1-2
d_call: TRBD1
v_call: TRBV7-6
clone_size: -

cdr3_nt: TGTGCCAGCTCACCGGGACAGGGGGCAAATACCTACGAGCAGTACTTC
cdr3_aa: CASSPGQGANTYEQYF
j_call: TRBJ2-7
d_call: TRBD1
v_call: TRBV18
clone_size: -

cdr3_nt: TGTGCCAGCAGTGACAGCCTCGAGGGCCAGCCCCAGCATTTT
cdr3_aa: CASSDSLEGQPQHF
j_call: TRBJ1-5
d_call: -
v_call: TRBV6-1
clone_size: -

cdr3_nt: TGCGCCAGCAGCCAGGGAGGACAGGGCTACGAGCAGTACTTC
cdr3_aa: CASSQGGQGYEQYF
j_call: TRBJ2-7
d_call: TRBD1
v_call: TRBV4-1
clone_size: -

cdr3_nt: TGTGCCAGCAGCTCAAGGGGGCAGTTAGCCTACGAGCAGTACTTC
cdr3_aa: CASSSRGQLAYEQYF
j_call: TRBJ2-7
d_call: TRBD1
v_call: TRBV11-3
clone_size: -

cdr3_nt: TGTGCCAGCAGTGTCGGGGGGGCCCTTAGCAATCAGCCCCAGCATTTT
cdr3_aa: CASSVGGALSNQPQHF
j_call: TRBJ1-5
d_call: -
v_call: TRBV6-1
clone_size: -

cdr3_nt: TGTGCCAGCAGTTCCCCAGGGAAAGAGGCTTTCTTT
cdr3_aa: CASSSPGKEAFF
j_call: TRBJ1-1
d_call: -
v_call: TRBV6-6
clone_size: -

cdr3_nt: TGTGCCAGCAGCCGAGGGCCCCTGGGGAGCTCCTACAATGAGCAGTTCTTC
cdr3_aa: CASSRGPLGSSYNEQFF
j_call: TRBJ2-1
d_call: -
v_call: TRBV11-1
clone_size: -

cdr3_nt: TGCGCCAGCAGCCACCCCATTAGGGGCACTGAAGCTTTCTTT
cdr3_aa: CASSHPIRGTEAFF
j_call: TRBJ1-1
d_call: -
v_call: TRBV4-1
clone_size: -

cdr3_nt: TGTGCCAGCAGCTCTCGGACAGGCCTGCTTCGCGGCACTGAAGCTTTCTTT
cdr3_aa: CASSSRTGLLRGTEAFF
j_call: TRBJ1-1
d_call: TRBD1
v_call: TRBV13
clone_size: -

cdr3_nt: TGTGCCACGGGACTAGCGGGAGGCACAGATACGCAGTATTTT
cdr3_aa: CATGLAGGTDTQYF
j_call: TRBJ2-3
d_call: TRBD2
v_call: TRBV10-3
clone_size: -

cdr3_nt: TGTGCCAGCAGTCAGGGACTAGCGGGGACCTACGAGCAGTACTTC
cdr3_aa: CASSQGLAGTYEQYF
j_call: TRBJ2-7
d_call: TRBD2
v_call: TRBV27
clone_size: -

cdr3_nt: TGCGCCCCACCGGACAGGAGCGACAATGAGCAGTTCTTC
cdr3_aa: CAPPDRSDNEQFF
j_call: TRBJ2-1
d_call: TRBD1
v_call: TRBV5-1
clone_size: -

cdr3_nt: TGTGCCAGCAGTTTATACAGTAACACCGGGGAGCTGTTTTTT
cdr3_aa: CASSLYSNTGELFF
j_call: TRBJ2-2
d_call: -
v_call: TRBV28
clone_size: medium-sized

cdr3_nt: TGTGCCTGGAGCGGGGACCCGGAGGGATCACCCCTACACTTT
cdr3_aa: CAWSGDPEGSPLHF
j_call: TRBJ1-6
d_call: -
v_call: TRBV30
clone_size: -

cdr3_nt: TGTGCCAGTTGGGGGACTAGCACAGATACGCAGTATTTT
cdr3_aa: CASWGTSTDTQYF
j_call: TRBJ2-3
d_call: -
v_call: TRBV6-1
clone_size: -

cdr3_nt: TGCAGCGTCGGGACTGTAGCCGAGCAGTACTTC
cdr3_aa: CSVGTVAEQYF
j_call: TRBJ2-7
d_call: -
v_call: TRBV29-1
clone_size: -

cdr3_nt: TGCGCCAGCAGCCACACAGGGGGCGGTAGAGATGAGCAGTTCTTC
cdr3_aa: CASSHTGGGRDEQFF
j_call: TRBJ2-1
d_call: TRBD1
v_call: TRBV4-1
clone_size: -

cdr3_nt: TGCGCCAGCAGCGCAGTTCAAGAGACCCAGTACTTC
cdr3_aa: CASSAVQETQYF
j_call: TRBJ2-5
d_call: -
v_call: TRBV5-1
clone_size: -

cdr3_nt: TGTGCCAGTAGTCAACACAGGGAGGGCTATGGCTACACCTTC
cdr3_aa: CASSQHREGYGYTF
j_call: TRBJ1-2
d_call: -
v_call: TRBV19
clone_size: -

cdr3_nt: TGTGCCAGCAGCCAAAACAGGAATCAGCCCCAGCATTTT
cdr3_aa: CASSQNRNQPQHF
j_call: TRBJ1-5
d_call: -
v_call: TRBV14
clone_size: -

cdr3_nt: TGTGCCAGCAGTCTTTCCGGGAAGGGCGAGCAGTACTTC
cdr3_aa: CASSLSGKGEQYF
j_call: TRBJ2-7
d_call: -
v_call: TRBV4-2
clone_size: -

cdr3_nt: TGTGCCAGCAGCTCGCACAGGGGGCGGAACACCGGGGAGCTGTTTTTT
cdr3_aa: CASSSHRGRNTGELFF
j_call: TRBJ2-2
d_call: TRBD1
v_call: TRBV11-2
clone_size: -

cdr3_nt: TGTGCCAGCAGCGCAAAGGACAGGGCTACCACTGAAGCTTTCTTT
cdr3_aa: CASSAKDRATTEAFF
j_call: TRBJ1-1
d_call: TRBD1
v_call: TRBV11-3
clone_size: -

cdr3_nt: TGTGCCAGCAGCTCGGGACTCAATTACAATGAGCAGTTCTTC
cdr3_aa: CASSSGLNYNEQFF
j_call: TRBJ2-1
d_call: -
v_call: TRBV7-9
clone_size: -